The rows below give T cell receptor beta chains drawn from one sample of a study of blood T cells in healthy people across ages. TCRdb ran MiXCR on the 5' RACE reads and lists one entry per CDR3 protein. The top ten clones hold around 2.1% of a sample with about 1.8 million distinct CDR3 sequences, about 49% of them seen once. The source material was blood. The receptor source for this set is a woman aged 40 to 50 in good health. Each CDR3 is given with its conserved first and last residue. Each record gives: clone size, D gene, J gene, V gene, CDR3 protein, CDR3 DNA. A D gene is named only where the DNA matches it firmly. Not all rows give a size; the values are once, few, many and, for expanded clones, a class.

>NA|TRBD2|TRBJ2-3|TRBV6-2/TRBV6-3
CASSTLARTSGAFMDTQYF
TGTGCCAGCAGTACCCTAGCCCGGACTAGCGGGGCCTTTATGGATACGCAGTATTTT
>NA|NA|TRBJ2-5|TRBV7-2
CASSFSSDQETQYF
TGTGCCAGCAGCTTCTCTAGCGACCAAGAGACCCAGTACTTC
>few|TRBD1|TRBJ2-3|TRBV29-1
CSVEGGQGLDTQYF
TGCAGCGTTGAAGGGGGACAGGGTCTGGATACGCAGTATTTT
>NA|NA|TRBJ2-6|TRBV6-2/TRBV6-3
CASSYSVGTGETGANVLTF
TGTGCCAGCAGTTACTCGGTGGGTACGGGGGAGACTGGGGCCAACGTCCTGACTTTC
>NA|NA|TRBJ2-1|TRBV5-1
CASSLDRGSGRLRNNEQFF
TGCGCCAGCAGCTTGGATCGGGGATCAGGGCGATTAAGGAACAATGAGCAGTTCTTC
>NA|NA|TRBJ2-1|TRBV20-1
CSVGDRHYNEQFF
TGCAGTGTTGGGGACCGACATTACAATGAGCAGTTCTTC
>NA|NA|TRBJ2-6|TRBV6-2/TRBV6-3
CASRPLTTRLGANVLTF
TGTGCCAGTAGACCCCTGACAACTAGGCTAGGGGCCAACGTCCTGACTTTC
>NA|TRBD1|TRBJ2-5|TRBV12-3/TRBV12-4
CASREQGQLGAQYF
TGTGCCAGCAGGGAACAGGGACAGCTTGGGGCCCAGTACTTC
>NA|TRBD1|TRBJ2-5|TRBV5-1
CASSLEGQRETQYF
TGCGCCAGCAGCTTGGAGGGACAGCGAGAGACCCAGTACTTC
>NA|NA|TRBJ2-4|TRBV20-1
CSARPGTPEGKNIQYF
TGCAGTGCTCGACCAGGGACTCCCGAAGGTAAAAACATTCAGTACTTC
>NA|NA|TRBJ2-3|TRBV9
CASSPRPGTPTTDTQYF
TGTGCCAGCAGCCCACGTCCCGGGACACCGACCACAGATACGCAGTATTTT
>NA|TRBD1|TRBJ1-5|TRBV7-2
CASSLKGGGNQPQHF
TGTGCCAGCAGCTTAAAAGGGGGCGGCAATCAGCCCCAGCATTTT
>few|NA|TRBJ2-5|TRBV29-1
CSVEDSARSRWGETQYF
TGCAGCGTTGAAGACTCGGCACGTTCGAGGTGGGGAGAGACCCAGTACTTC
>NA|TRBD1|TRBJ2-7|TRBV10-3
CAISEGDRAYEQYF
TGTGCCATCAGTGAGGGGGACAGGGCCTACGAGCAGTACTTC
>NA|TRBD2|TRBJ2-7|TRBV7-6
CASSLAAGEAYEQYF
TGTGCCAGCAGCTTAGCGGCGGGGGAAGCCTACGAGCAGTACTTC
>few|NA|TRBJ2-5|TRBV6-1
CASSPIGGLGETQYF
TGTGCCAGCAGCCCTATTGGTGGGTTGGGGGAGACCCAGTACTTC
>NA|NA|TRBJ1-1|TRBV3-1
CASSQGPGTNTEAFF
TGTGCCAGCAGCCAAGGTCCGGGTACGAACACTGAAGCTTTCTTT
>NA|NA|TRBJ1-6|TRBV27
CASSLGGRGSPLHF
TGTGCCAGCAGTTTGGGGGGTAGAGGTTCACCCCTCCACTTT
>NA|TRBD2|TRBJ2-5|TRBV11-2
CASSPGLAGWKETQYF
TGTGCCAGCAGCCCAGGACTAGCGGGCTGGAAAGAGACCCAGTACTTC
>once|NA|TRBJ2-3|TRBV28
CASSLVRLLDTQYF
TGTGCCAGCAGTTTAGTAAGGCTTTTGGATACGCAGTATTTT
>few|TRBD1|TRBJ2-7|TRBV7-2
CASSLAGTGGSSYEQYF
TGTGCCAGCAGCTTAGCCGGGACAGGGGGCAGCTCCTACGAGCAGTACTTC
>NA|NA|TRBJ2-3|TRBV5-1
CASSRQAELPTDTQYF
TGCGCCAGCAGCCGCCAGGCAGAACTCCCCACAGATACGCAGTATTTT
>few|TRBD2|TRBJ2-3|TRBV6-5
CASSYGLAGGLPSTDTQYF
TGTGCCAGCAGTTACGGACTAGCGGGGGGACTCCCTAGCACAGATACGCAGTATTTT
>NA|NA|TRBJ2-1|TRBV2
CASSVGLIGQFF
TGTGCCAGCAGTGTCGGGCTAATTGGTCAGTTCTTC
>NA|NA|TRBJ1-1|TRBV28
CASSLGQGSRTEAFF
TGTGCCAGCAGTTTAGGGCAGGGGTCGCGCACTGAAGCTTTCTTT
>NA|NA|TRBJ1-4|TRBV7-8
CASSERRATNEKLFF
TGTGCCAGCAGCGAAAGGCGGGCAACTAATGAAAAACTGTTTTTT
>NA|TRBD2|TRBJ2-3|TRBV6-2/TRBV6-3
CASSYPLAGADTQYF
TGTGCCAGCAGTTACCCCCTAGCGGGGGCAGATACGCAGTATTTT
>few|NA|TRBJ1-5|TRBV29-1
CSVAAGINQPQHF
TGCAGCGTTGCGGCCGGGATCAATCAGCCCCAGCATTTT
>few|NA|TRBJ2-6|TRBV7-2
CASSLVAAISGANVLTF
TGTGCCAGCAGCTTAGTGGCAGCCATCTCTGGGGCCAACGTCCTGACTTTC
>once|TRBD2|TRBJ2-1|TRBV4-1
CASTQDIAGGYNEQFF
TGCGCCAGCACCCAAGATATAGCGGGGGGGTACAATGAGCAGTTCTTC
>NA|NA|TRBJ2-1|TRBV6-2/TRBV6-3
CASTRPAYNEQFF
TGTGCCAGCACAAGACCCGCGTACAATGAGCAGTTCTTC
>few|NA|TRBJ2-5|TRBV29-1
CSVLPGGETQYF
TGCAGCGTTCTCCCGGGCGGGGAGACCCAGTACTTC
>NA|NA|TRBJ2-7|TRBV7-6
CASSLRDSNSYEQYF
TGTGCCAGCAGCTTAAGGGACTCGAACTCCTACGAGCAGTACTTC
>few|TRBD1|TRBJ2-1|TRBV25-1
CASSETDRGNYNEQFF
TGTGCCAGCAGTGAAACGGACAGGGGGAACTACAATGAGCAGTTCTTC
>NA|NA|TRBJ2-3|TRBV11-2
CASILAGKLDTQYF
TGTGCCAGCATCCTAGCCGGCAAACTAGATACGCAGTATTTT
>few|NA|TRBJ1-1|TRBV7-2
CASSLVAPNTEAFF
TGTGCCAGCAGCTTAGTGGCTCCGAACACTGAAGCTTTCTTT
>NA|NA|TRBJ2-3|TRBV3-1
CASSPHSGSTDTQYF
TGTGCCAGCAGCCCCCATTCAGGGAGCACAGATACGCAGTATTTT
>once|NA|TRBJ2-5|TRBV2
CASSGRHGSGETQYF
TGTGCCAGCAGTGGTCGACACGGGTCCGGAGAGACCCAGTACTTC
>NA|NA|TRBJ2-1|TRBV12-5
CASGLSDEQFF
TGTGCTAGTGGTTTGTCCGATGAGCAGTTCTTC
>NA|NA|TRBJ2-1|TRBV15
CATGFRTGGDEQFF
TGTGCCACCGGGTTCCGGACAGGCGGGGATGAGCAGTTCTTC
>NA|TRBD1|TRBJ2-7|TRBV27
CASSLSGQGVPYEQYF
TGTGCCAGCAGTTTGTCTGGGCAGGGGGTACCTTACGAGCAGTACTTC
>few|TRBD1|TRBJ2-5|TRBV10-3
CAISSGTGTLEQYF
TGTGCCATCAGCTCCGGGACAGGGACCTTGGAGCAGTACTTC
>NA|NA|TRBJ2-6|TRBV4-2
CASSQYTSGANVLTF
TGTGCCAGCAGCCAATATACCTCTGGGGCCAACGTCCTGACTTTC
>NA|NA|TRBJ1-1|TRBV25-1
CASSEFRGGDTEAFF
TGTGCCAGCAGTGAATTTCGGGGGGGAGATACGGAAGCTTTCTTT
>NA|NA|TRBJ2-1|TRBV6-5
CASSYEKRGGNEQFF
TGTGCCAGCAGTTACGAGAAGAGGGGTGGCAATGAGCAGTTCTTC
>NA|TRBD2|TRBJ2-3|TRBV9
CASSETSGGAQGTQYF
TGTGCCAGCAGCGAGACTAGCGGGGGCGCACAGGGTACGCAGTATTTT
>NA|TRBD2|TRBJ2-1|TRBV20-1
CSAQLAGVYNEQFF
TGCAGTGCACAACTAGCGGGGGTTTACAATGAGCAGTTCTTC
>NA|NA|TRBJ1-5|TRBV2
CASRYQGIDQPQHF
TGTGCCAGCAGATATCAGGGGATCGATCAGCCCCAGCATTTT
>NA|TRBD1|TRBJ2-1|TRBV5-6
CASIRVGGHEQFF
TGTGCCAGCATTCGAGTAGGGGGCCATGAGCAGTTCTTC
>few|NA|TRBJ2-6|TRBV20-1
CSARIPRSGANVLTF
TGCAGTGCTAGAATTCCGCGCTCTGGGGCCAACGTCCTGACTTTC